The 32 T cell receptor beta chains given below trace back to one sample, sequenced in a study of T cells in Graves' hyperthyroidism and ophthalmopathy. Using RNA transcripts as the source, TCR beta CDR3 regions were amplified. RT-PCR in the first round (using the HTBI primer set) targeted the TCR CDR3. TCRdb redid the calling of the multiplex PCR reads with MiXCR, one entry per CDR3 protein. Of some 350,000 distinct CDR3 sequences in the sample, around 25% were seen once. Sequenced: blood. These receptor sequences come from a man aged 50 to 60 with Graves' hyperthyroidism.

The chain links TRBV9 to TRBJ2-7; maybe TRBD2 (6 bases). The V end was cut by 0 bases, the J end by 2 bases, with 12 bases between. Germline CDR1 SGDLS, CDR2 YYNGEE. The CDR3 is made up of 15 amino acids. CDR3 in amino acids: CASSVDFGSTYEQYF. The CDR3 coding sequence is TGTGCCAGCAGCGTAGACTTCGGGAGCACCTACGAGCAGTACTTC.

In DNA, the CDR3 is TGTGCCAGCAGCCACCCGACAGGGGGCTTCGGTGGCTACACCTTC. It translates to CASSHPTGGFGGYTF. V usage is TRBV3-1 and J usage is TRBJ1-2; 10 bases fit TRBD1. The J segment lost 7 bases and the V segment lost 3 bases, leaving 8 bases of the junction unmatched. Germline lookup yields CDR1 LGHDT and CDR2 YNNKEL (reference sequence). This CDR3 region has 15 residues.

This clonotype was found a few times. The chain employs TRBV9 and TRBJ1-5; 11 bases match TRBD1. This CDR3 comprises 14 residues. V lost 3 bases and J lost 7; bases outside the gene matches: 3. CDR1 is SGDLS, CDR2 YYNGEE, per germline. CDR3 region: CASSGTGGRQPQHF. CDR3 nucleotides: TGTGCCAGCAGCGGGACAGGGGGCCGACAGCCCCAGCATTTT.

This chain links TRBV2 with TRBJ2-7, with D uncertain. V lost 8 bases and J 6 bases, leaving 17 bases between the germline ends. The CDR3 runs to 13 residues. The germline gives CDR1 SNHLY, CDR2 FYNNEI. CDR3 DNA sequence: TGTGCCAGCTCCACGGGCCACCCCTCCGAGCAGTACTTC. It translates to CASSTGHPSEQYF.

This clonotype was seen at least ten times. The chain combines TRBV28 with TRBJ2-5, with a tentative D call TRBD2 (5 bases). CDR3 length: 15 residues. V was trimmed by 6 bases and J by 4 bases, leaving 18 bases between them. CDR1 and CDR2 (germline): MDHEN, SYDVKM. CDR3 in DNA: TGTGCCAGCAGGCCTAAGCGGATCCCCGGAGAGACCCAGTACTTC. Translating it yields CASRPKRIPGETQYF.

J is TRBJ1-4 and V is TRBV6-1, with a weak D call TRBD1 (5 bases). Trimming shortened V by 8 bases and J by 3 bases, and 7 bases separated the two germline ends. Germline V gene lookup returns CDR1 MNHNS and CDR2 SASEGT. There are 12 residues in the CDR3. CDR3 DNA sequence: TGTGCCAGCGGGACTGCTAATGAAAAACTGTTTTTT. Its protein is CASGTANEKLFF.

The genes are TRBV7-2 and TRBJ1-2; tentatively, D is TRBD1 (6 bases). This CDR3 spans 13 amino acids. Germline assignment: CDR1 SGHTA and CDR2 FQGNSA. Trimming took 7 bases from V and 6 from J, leaving 15 bases between them. The CDR3 spells CASKHGGADGYTF. The CDR3 DNA reads as TGTGCCAGCAAACACGGGGGGGCCGATGGCTACACCTTC.

In its sample, this clonotype was seen many times. V usage is TRBV7-9 and J usage is TRBJ2-1; D is perhaps TRBD2 (6 bases). The V and J ends lost 3 bases and 4 bases respectively, with 13 bases between them. Germline values: CDR1 SEHNR, CDR2 FQNEAQ (reference sequence). The CDR3 totals 15 residues. The CDR3 spells CASSFRTGAYNEQFF. The CDR3 DNA reads TGTGCCAGCAGCTTTCGAACGGGAGCGTACAATGAGCAGTTCTTC.

The rearrangement links TRBV9 to TRBJ2-1; the D is unclear. V shed 0 bases and J shed 0 bases, with 7 bases lying between them. Per the germline V gene, CDR1 is SGDLS and CDR2 is YYNGEE. CDR3 length equals 15 residues. The CDR3 sequence is CASSVAPSSYNEQFF. CDR3 nucleotide sequence: TGTGCCAGCAGCGTAGCTCCAAGCTCCTACAATGAGCAGTTCTTC.

This clonotype was counted many times. The rearrangement links TRBV29-1 to TRBJ1-1; perhaps TRBD1 as D (5 bases). The V end lost 2 bases, the J end lost 6 bases, and 10 bases lay between the germline ends. Per the germline V gene, CDR1 is SQVTM and CDR2 is ANQGSEA. The CDR3 spans 12 residues. The CDR3 DNA sequence: TGCAGCGTTGAATTTGCGGGGCCTGAAGCTTTCTTT. The encoded protein is CSVEFAGPEAFF.

Written as DNA, the CDR3 is TGTGCCAGCAGCACCACAGGGGGCCCTACTTATGAGCAGTTCTTC. Amino acid sequence: CASSTTGGPTYEQFF. V gene TRBV9 combines with J gene TRBJ2-1; 9 bases fit TRBD1. Germline V gives CDR1 SGDLS, CDR2 YYNGEE. The CDR3 runs 15 residues. After removal of 4 bases from V and 8 bases from J, the junction contained 10 bases not matched to a gene.

This clonotype was picked up a small number of times. This sequence joins TRBV3-1 and TRBJ2-7; 10 bases match TRBD2. V gave up 9 bases and J gave up 1 base; unmatched junction bases: 6. The germline V gene encodes CDR1 LGHDT and CDR2 YNNKEL (reference sequence). The CDR3 has 14 residues. CDR3 sequence: CASTQREGSYEQYF. The CDR3 coding sequence is TGTGCCAGTACTCAGCGGGAGGGTTCCTACGAGCAGTACTTC.

The V call is TRBV7-2, the J call TRBJ1-3, with 7 bases matching TRBD1. The CDR3 covers 15 residues. The germline CDR1 and CDR2 sequences are SGHTA and FQGNSA. Trimming took 4 bases from V and 4 from J; bases not matched to a gene: 7. The CDR3 DNA sequence: TGTGCCAGCAGCTCTGACTCGGGACAGGGAAACACCATATATTTT. It specifies CASSSDSGQGNTIYF.

This clonotype was detected a few times. This chain connects TRBV20-1 to TRBJ2-5; 8 bases map to TRBD2. The junction had 13 bases not matched to a gene; V was cut back by 6 bases and J by 4 bases. CDR1 and CDR2 from the germline V gene are DFQATT and SNEGSKA (reference sequence). The CDR3 has 15 amino acids. This CDR3 is CSAAPSGRASETQYF. The DNA of the CDR3 is TGCAGTGCCGCCCCTTCCGGGAGGGCCTCAGAGACCCAGTACTTC.

There are a few counts of this clonotype. The V call is TRBV3-1, the J call TRBJ2-2; 10 nucleotides line up with TRBD2. This CDR3 spans 16 amino acids. Trimming removed 1 base from V and 6 bases from J; junction bases left unmatched: 5. In germline, CDR1 is LGHDT, CDR2 YNNKEL (reference sequence). In DNA form, the CDR3 reads TGTGCCAGCAGCCAAGTGTCTAGCGGGAGATCCGGGGAGCTGTTTTTT. The encoded protein is CASSQVSSGRSGELFF.

The sample holds many counts of this clonotype. This rearrangement joins TRBV28 to TRBJ1-1, with D hard to call. CDR1 is MDHEN, CDR2 SYDVKM, per germline. V was shortened by 5 bases and J by 6 bases, with 16 bases between the two germline ends. The CDR3 runs to 14 residues. For the CDR3, the DNA is TGTGCCAGCAGTATGGCCCCTTTGGGCGCTGAAGCTTTCTTT. Its protein is CASSMAPLGAEAFF. The complete variable domain, with remaining parts taken from reference TRBV28 and TRBJ1-1, reads DVKVTQSSRYLVKRTGEKVFLECVQDMDHENMFWYRQDPGLGLRLIYFSYDVKMKEKGDIPEGYSVSREKKERFSLILESASTNQTSMYLCASSMAPLGAEAFFGQGTRLTVV.

This clonotype was seen a few times. The rearrangement uses TRBV19 and TRBJ2-3; weak D call: TRBD2 (6 bases). This CDR3 comprises 14 residues. The ends were cut back, 3 bases at V and 0 bases at J, with 7 bases in the middle. Germline-derived CDR1 and CDR2 are LNHDA and SQIVND (reference sequence). The CDR3 reads CASSISGSTDTQYF. Here the CDR3 DNA reads TGTGCCAGTAGTATCAGCGGGAGCACAGATACGCAGTATTTT.

This rearrangement joins TRBV10-3 to TRBJ2-1; tentatively, D is TRBD2 (6 bases). CDR1 and CDR2 from the germline V gene are ENHRY and SYGVKD. Trimming stripped 6 bases from V and 6 bases from J, with 15 bases between. The length of the CDR3 is 14 residues. CDR3 nucleotide sequence: TGTGCCATCAGAACGCCGTCGGAGGGCAATGAGCAGTTCTTC. Residues: CAIRTPSEGNEQFF.

The chain has TRBV20-1 and TRBJ2-5; 12 bases match TRBD2. The CDR3 contains 15 residues. V was clipped by 4 bases and J by 5 bases; unmatched bases: 8. Germline CDR1 reads DFQATT; CDR2 reads SNEGSKA (reference sequence). CDR3 loop: CSATLAGGPGETQYF. The CDR3 nucleotides read TGCAGTGCTACCCTAGCGGGAGGGCCTGGGGAGACCCAGTACTTC.

The J gene is TRBJ2-1, the V gene TRBV5-1; unclear D gene. The V and J ends lost 1 base and 5 bases respectively, with 4 bases between them. Germline assignment: CDR1 SGHRS and CDR2 YFSETQ. There are 12 residues in the CDR3. As DNA, the CDR3 is TGCGCCAGCAGCTTGAAACACAATGAGCAGTTCTTC. Translating gives CASSLKHNEQFF.

V gene TRBV12-3 or TRBV12-4 combines with J gene TRBJ2-5; D may be TRBD1 (6 bases). The V end lost 6 bases, the J end lost 1 base, and 24 bases lay between the germline ends. This CDR3 has 18 residues. The CDR3 spells CASSSDLEGDIFQETQYF. The CDR3 DNA follows: TGTGCCAGCAGCTCCGACCTAGAGGGGGACATTTTCCAAGAGACCCAGTACTTC.

This clonotype was seen a few times. The chain carries TRBV20-1 and TRBJ2-3; D unclear. Germline values: CDR1 DFQATT, CDR2 SNEGSKA (reference sequence). CDR3 size: 15 residues. Trimming removed 3 bases from V and 2 bases from J, with 15 bases in between. CDR3 sequence (DNA): TGCAGTGCTAGCGGAAGAACTTTCCCCACAGATACGCAGTATTTT. Amino acid sequence: CSASGRTFPTDTQYF.

Ten or more counts support this clonotype. The chain carries TRBV6-1 and TRBJ2-2; D is unclear. Germline V gene lookup returns CDR1 MNHNS and CDR2 SASEGT. Trimming pared 6 bases from V and 5 bases from J, leaving 10 bases between. This CDR3 region has 13 residues. CDR3 sequence (DNA): TGTGCCAGCAGGGAGACGTTAACCGGGGAGCTGTTTTTT. Translation: CASRETLTGELFF.

This clonotype was counted only a few times. V and J are TRBV10-2 and TRBJ2-7; 14 bases are shared with TRBD2. Germline values: CDR1 WSHSY, CDR2 SAAADI. Losses at the gene ends were 6 bases for V and 6 bases for J; bases not matched to a gene: 4. There are 14 residues in the CDR3. This CDR3 reads CASSTGLAGAEQYF. CDR3 coding DNA: TGCGCCAGCAGCACGGGACTAGCGGGAGCCGAGCAGTACTTC.

In this sample, this clonotype turned up a few times. The rearrangement links TRBV20-1 to TRBJ2-7; D is ambiguous. The CDR3 is made up of 16 amino acids. The germline CDR1 and CDR2 sequences are DFQATT and SNEGSKA (reference sequence). Trimming removed 0 bases from V and 0 bases from J, with 15 bases in between. The CDR3: CSARDLGGANSYEQYF. The CDR3 DNA sequence: TGCAGTGCTAGAGATCTAGGTGGAGCGAACTCCTACGAGCAGTACTTC.

This clonotype was seen more than once but under ten times. The chain is built from TRBV20-1 and TRBJ2-1; 12 nucleotides agree with TRBD2. V trimming: 1 base; J trimming: 4 bases; junction bases outside the gene matches: 5. Germline-derived CDR1 and CDR2 are DFQATT and SNEGSKA (reference sequence). The CDR3 has 16 amino acids. CDR3 DNA sequence: TGCAGTGCTAGAGGGGCCGGACTAGCGGGGTACAATGAGCAGTTCTTC. It yields the protein CSARGAGLAGYNEQFF.

The chain uses TRBV6-1 and TRBJ2-1; D not resolved. The CDR3 has 16 amino acids. The germline V gene encodes CDR1 MNHNS and CDR2 SASEGT. The V end lost 2 bases, the J end lost 5 bases, and 16 bases lay between the germline ends. The CDR3 loop reads CASSESPVATNNEQFF. The CDR3 DNA reads TGTGCCAGCAGTGAATCCCCCGTTGCGACCAACAATGAGCAGTTCTTC.

The table lists this clonotype with many counts. This chain uses TRBV6-1 with TRBJ2-1, with unresolved D. Trimming stripped 2 bases from V and 6 bases from J, with 11 bases between. CDR1 and CDR2 (germline): MNHNS, SASEGT. The CDR3 is 14 residues long. DNA of the CDR3: TGTGCCAGCAGTGAAAGTGGCGGCCTCAATGAGCAGTTCTTC. Amino acid sequence: CASSESGGLNEQFF.

The chain combines TRBV7-8 with TRBJ1-1; D is possibly TRBD1 (6 bases). Germline V CDR1 and CDR2: SGHVS, FQNEAQ. Trimming shortened V by 6 bases and J by 5 bases, and 13 bases separated the two germline ends. CDR3 length: 13 residues. The CDR3: CASRSLRGTEAFF. In nucleotides, the CDR3 is TGTGCCAGCAGATCCTTGAGGGGGACTGAAGCTTTCTTT.

J is TRBJ2-1 and V is TRBV7-6, with 12 bases that match TRBD2. Germline CDR1 SGHVS, CDR2 FNYEAQ. The V gene end was trimmed by 2 bases and the J gene end by 7 bases; junction bases not matched to a gene: 15. CDR3 length: 19 amino acids. This CDR3 is CASSLPASGRARLRNEQFF. CDR3 nucleotides: TGTGCCAGCAGCTTACCCGCTAGCGGGAGGGCCCGTCTTAGGAATGAGCAGTTCTTC. Variable domain in full (rest from reference TRBV7-6 and TRBJ2-1): GAGVSQSPRYKVTKRGQDVALRCDPISGHVSLYWYRQALGQGPEFLTYFNYEAQQDKSGLPNDRFSAERPEGSISTLTIQRTEQRDSAMYRCASSLPASGRARLRNEQFFGPGTRLTVL.

This clonotype has just a few counts. The chain is built from TRBV5-1 and TRBJ2-3, with 11 bases that match TRBD2. From germline, CDR1 is SGHRS and CDR2 YFSETQ. This CDR3 is 17 amino acids long. The J segment lost 3 bases and the V segment lost 4 bases, leaving 10 bases of the junction unmatched. The CDR3 bases are TGCGCCAGCAGCGGGAATGTAGCGGGAGGGATGACAGATACGCAGTATTTT. Translating it yields CASSGNVAGGMTDTQYF. Based on the CDR3 plus reference TRBV5-1 and TRBJ2-3, the full variable domain is KAGVTQTPRYLIKTRGQQVTLSCSPISGHRSVSWYQQTPGQGLQFLFEYFSETQRNKGNFPGRFSGRQFSNSRSEMNVSTLELGDSALYLCASSGNVAGGMTDTQYFGPGTRLTVL.

The chain is built from TRBV6-1 and TRBJ1-1; maybe TRBD1 (5 bases). In germline, CDR1 is MNHNS, CDR2 SASEGT. Deletions cut 7 bases from V and 6 bases from J, with 9 bases between. The CDR3 spans 11 residues. CDR3 in amino acids: CASMRGAEAFF. CDR3 DNA sequence: TGTGCCAGCATGAGAGGGGCTGAAGCTTTCTTT.